Listed here are 20 T cell receptor beta chains from one sample, sequenced in a study of blood T cell repertoires in COVID-19. TCRdb keeps only in-frame clones here, not all; method: immunoSEQ multiplex PCR. There are about 110,000 clones in the sample; over 75% occur only once, and roughly 16% lies in the top ten. The sequencing input was peripheral blood. Receptor source: a woman of 80 years or more with active or convalescent COVID-19.

The chain employs TRBV27 and TRBJ2-5; the D gene is possibly TRBD1 (6 bases). This CDR3 comprises 13 residues. Looked up from germline, CDR1 is MNHEY and CDR2 is SMNVEV (reference sequence). V was pared by 3 bases and J by 3 bases, with 8 bases between. The CDR3 DNA reads as TGTGCCAGCAGTTTCAGGACAGAAGAGACCCAGTACTTC. Translation: CASSFRTEETQYF.

This clone came up a few times. The chain combines TRBV15 with TRBJ2-7; a possible D gene is TRBD2 (8 bases). V was trimmed by 1 base and J by 4 bases, leaving 20 bases between them. CDR1 is LNHNV and CDR2 is YYDKDF in the germline V gene (reference sequence). CDR3 length equals 17 residues. This CDR3 is CATSRAGGSGRRYEQYF. CDR3 coding DNA: TGTGCCACCAGCAGAGCAGGGGGGAGCGGGAGAAGATACGAGCAGTACTTC.

This chain uses TRBV11-2 with TRBJ2-7; 9 bases agree with TRBD2. CDR3 size: 17 residues. Germline loops: CDR1 SGHAT, CDR2 FQNNGV. V lost 0 bases to trimming and J lost 4 bases; unmatched junction nucleotides: 10. The CDR3 loop is CASSLERASGKGYEQYF. The CDR3, as DNA: TGTGCCAGCAGCTTAGAAAGGGCTAGCGGGAAGGGTTACGAGCAGTACTTC.

The chain carries TRBV23-1 and TRBJ2-7; 7 bases align to TRBD2. TRBV23-1 is recorded as an ORF, its role being uncertain. The CDR3 contains 14 residues. V was pared by 2 bases and J by 2 bases, with 3 bases of the junction left unmatched. CDR3 sequence: CASSQRDYTYEQYF. In nucleotides, the CDR3 is TGCGCCAGCAGTCAACGGGACTACACCTACGAGCAGTACTTC.

The rearrangement joins TRBV28 to TRBJ1-5; 7 nucleotides agree with TRBD1. The length of the CDR3 is 14 residues. Trimming cost V 4 bases and J 4 bases; bases outside gene matches: 4. Germline V CDR1 and CDR2: MDHEN, SYDVKM. For the CDR3, the DNA is TGTGCCAGCAGTTGGACAGGCAGGAATCAGCCCCAGCATTTT. Amino acids: CASSWTGRNQPQHF. The full variable domain, its missing parts supplied by reference TRBV28 and TRBJ1-5, is DVKVTQSSRYLVKRTGEKVFLECVQDMDHENMFWYRQDPGLGLRLIYFSYDVKMKEKGDIPEGYSVSREKKERFSLILESASTNQTSMYLCASSWTGRNQPQHFGDGTRLSIL.

The gene calls are TRBV9 and TRBJ2-1; D is uncertain. The CDR3 has 16 residues. Trimming shortened V by 0 bases and J by 0 bases, and 10 bases separated the two germline ends. Germline V lookup: CDR1 SGDLS, CDR2 YYNGEE. CDR3 region: CASSVALASSYNEQFF. The CDR3 region has the DNA TGTGCCAGCAGCGTAGCTTTGGCCTCCTCCTACAATGAGCAGTTCTTC.

The chain has TRBV20-1 and TRBJ1-2; 9 positions match TRBD1. Germline V gene data show CDR1 as DFQATT and CDR2 as SNEGSKA (reference sequence). The V and J ends lost 3 bases and 8 bases, in that order; junction bases with no gene match: 16. The CDR3 consists of 16 residues. The chain's CDR3 is CSASPPPGDRAYGYTF. CDR3 nucleotide sequence: TGCAGTGCTAGTCCCCCACCCGGGGACAGGGCTTACGGCTACACCTTC.

The chain is built from TRBV29-1 and TRBJ1-3; D perhaps matches TRBD1 (5 bases). Trimming cost V 8 bases and J 4 bases, with 15 bases left between them. Germline V gives CDR1 SQVTM, CDR2 ANQGSEA. CDR3 length: 13 residues. The CDR3 bases are TGCAGCATAGATTACGGGGGAGGAAACACCATATATTTT. It translates to CSIDYGGGNTIYF. Together with reference TRBV29-1 and TRBJ1-3, the CDR3 gives the full variable domain: SAVISQKPSRDICQRGTSLTIQCQVDSQVTMMFWYRQQPGQSLTLIATANQGSEATYESGFVIDKFPISRPNLTFSTLTVSNMSPEDSSIYLCSIDYGGGNTIYFGEGSWLTVV.

This rearrangement joins TRBV5-4 to TRBJ2-1, with 10 bases identical to TRBD2. Germline V lookup: CDR1 SGHNT, CDR2 YYREEE (reference sequence). CDR3 length: 17 amino acids. The trim removed 4 bases at V and 6 bases at J, leaving 13 bases unmatched. The chain's CDR3 is CASSRAPLAGDRNEQFF. The CDR3 DNA reads TGTGCCAGCAGCAGAGCCCCCCTAGCGGGAGATCGCAATGAGCAGTTCTTC.

The rearrangement joins TRBV7-7 to TRBJ2-1, with D maybe TRBD1 (6 bases). Germline CDR1 SSHAT, CDR2 FNYEAQ (reference sequence). V was clipped by 0 bases and J by 8 bases, with 14 bases between them. The CDR3 sequence is 15 residues long. CDR3 nucleotide sequence: TGTGCCAGCAGCTTAGCCCAGGACAGCGGCTATGAGCAGTTCTTC. Encoded protein: CASSLAQDSGYEQFF.

The chain joins TRBV5-1 to TRBJ1-2; D unresolved. Trimming stripped 2 bases from V and 8 bases from J, with 16 bases between. Germline CDR1 is SGHRS and CDR2 is YFSETQ. The CDR3 has 14 residues. CDR3 region: CASSLSPWARGYTF. CDR3 DNA: TGCGCCAGCAGCTTAAGTCCTTGGGCGAGAGGCTACACCTTC.

The rearrangement uses TRBV9 and TRBJ1-2; 10 nucleotides align to TRBD1. The CDR3 covers 15 residues. Germline lookup yields CDR1 SGDLS and CDR2 YYNGEE. The junction had 5 bases not matched to a gene; V was cut back by 4 bases and J by 2 bases. The CDR3 is CASSPGTGVNYGYTF. CDR3 in DNA: TGTGCCAGCAGCCCAGGGACAGGGGTAAACTATGGCTACACCTTC.

The rearrangement links TRBV4-3 to TRBJ1-2, with D possibly being TRBD1 (6 bases). Trimming cost V 4 bases and J 4 bases, with 16 bases left between them. The CDR3 runs to 15 residues. Germline assignment: CDR1 LGHNA and CDR2 YSLEER. In DNA form, the CDR3 reads TGCGCCAGCAGCCGAACACCCGGACAGCCCTATGGCTACACCTTC. Its protein product is CASSRTPGQPYGYTF.

The V call is TRBV7-2, the J call TRBJ1-5, with 11 nucleotides matching TRBD1. Germline V gives CDR1 SGHTA, CDR2 FQGNSA. There are 15 residues in the CDR3. V lost 0 bases and J lost 6; bases outside the gene matches: 1. Written as DNA, the CDR3 is TGTGCCAGCAGCTTAGCCGGGACAGGGGGTCAGCCCCAGCATTTT. Translating it yields CASSLAGTGGQPQHF. Looking up the rest from reference TRBV7-2 and TRBJ1-5 gives the full variable domain: GAGVSQSPSNKVTEKGKDVELRCDPISGHTALYWYRQSLGQGLEFLIYFQGNSAPDKSGLPSDRFSAERTGGSVSTLTIQRTQQEDSAVYLCASSLAGTGGQPQHFGDGTRLSIL.

The gene calls are TRBV2 and TRBJ2-5; no clear D gene. V shed 5 bases and J shed 0 bases, with 10 bases lying between them. The CDR3 runs to 14 residues. Germline-derived CDR1 and CDR2 are SNHLY and FYNNEI. This CDR3 reads CASSTQRYQETQYF. DNA of the CDR3: TGTGCCAGCAGTACCCAGAGGTACCAAGAGACCCAGTACTTC.

The chain has TRBV28 and TRBJ1-3; 7 bases match TRBD1. The V gene's germline CDR1 is MDHEN and CDR2 SYDVKM. Germline trimming cut 8 bases from V and 8 bases from J; bases unmatched to any gene: 15. This CDR3 is 15 amino acids long. The CDR3 loop is CASLPPTGPADTIYF. CDR3 bases: TGTGCCAGCCTCCCCCCGACAGGGCCGGCGGACACCATATATTTT.

This sequence joins TRBV23-1 and TRBJ1-2; D gene ambiguous. TRBV23-1 is an ORF, and what it does is uncertain. CDR3 length: 14 amino acids. With 0 bases removed from V and 8 bases from J, the gap between germline ends came to 13 bases. CDR3 in DNA: TGCGCCAGCAGTCAATCTTTGGAGGGAGAAGGCTACACCTTC. It translates to CASSQSLEGEGYTF.

The V call is TRBV9, the J call TRBJ2-5; 8 bases agree with TRBD1. CDR1 is SGDLS, CDR2 YYNGEE, per germline. This CDR3 has 14 residues. Trimming cost V 3 bases and J 4 bases; bases outside gene matches: 5. CDR3 nucleotides: TGTGCCAGCAGCGCAGGGGGCAATCGAGAGACCCAGTACTTC. Translation: CASSAGGNRETQYF.

The chain joins TRBV6-2 or TRBV6-3 to TRBJ2-1; D is uncertain. The CDR3 runs 14 residues. CDR1 and CDR2 (germline): MNHEY, SVGEGT. Deletions cut 5 bases from V and 0 bases from J, with 8 bases between. Here the CDR3 reads CASSPSSSYNEQFF. The CDR3 nucleotides read TGTGCCAGCAGTCCGTCTAGCTCCTACAATGAGCAGTTCTTC.

The V and J genes are TRBV4-2 and TRBJ2-3; possibly TRBD2 for D (5 bases). This CDR3 spans 13 amino acids. With 2 bases removed from V and 4 bases from J, the gap between germline ends came to 7 bases. Germline CDR1 and CDR2: LGHNA and YNFKEQ. The DNA for the CDR3 is TGTGCCAGCAGCCAACAGCGGCCAGATACGCAGTATTTT. This translates into CASSQQRPDTQYF.